The 15 T cell receptor beta chains reported below all come from one sample, sequenced in a study of OX40 agonist ivuxolimab in advanced cancers. The table came from immunoSEQ multiplex PCR; TCRdb's copy has only in-frame clones and leaves some out. The sample consists of roughly 13,000 clones, 65% to 85% of them appearing once. The sequenced sample was CD4+ or CD8+ T cells sorted from blood, obtained in a trial of the OX40 agonist ivuxolimab. The source is an adult with an advanced solid tumor such as melanoma, head and neck, liver or kidney cancer.

This clone appeared once. This rearrangement joins TRBV7-2 to TRBJ2-7, with TRBD2 matching 11 bases. The V gene end was trimmed by 5 bases and the J gene end by 3 bases; junction bases not matched to a gene: 9. Germline loops: CDR1 SGHTA, CDR2 FQGNSA. The CDR3 length is 16 residues. The CDR3 coding sequence is TGTGCCAGCAGCCCCTTAGCGGGAGGGAACGTCTACGAGCAGTACTTC. Amino acids: CASSPLAGGNVYEQYF.

This sequence joins TRBV7-9 and TRBJ2-1; TRBD1 matches at 7 bases. This CDR3 contains 14 residues. J was trimmed by 5 bases and V by 7 bases; bases with no gene match: 8. Germline values: CDR1 SEHNR, CDR2 FQNEAQ (reference sequence). The CDR3 loop is CASKQQGRHNEQFF. In DNA, the CDR3 is TGTGCCAGCAAGCAACAGGGGCGACACAATGAGCAGTTCTTC.

In this sample, this clone turned up once. The V gene is TRBV9, the J gene TRBJ2-7; a weak D match, TRBD1 (6 bases). The CDR3 is made up of 13 amino acids. V was cut by 4 bases and J by 3 bases, with 11 bases left in between. Germline V gene sequence: CDR1 SGDLS, CDR2 YYNGEE. In DNA, the CDR3 is TGTGCCAGCAGCCCGGGACATTTCTACGAGCAGTACTTC. Protein sequence: CASSPGHFYEQYF.

The gene calls are TRBV6-6 and TRBJ2-7; D call uncertain. Per germline, CDR1 MNHNY and CDR2 SVGAGI (reference sequence). The CDR3 contains 12 residues. Trimming took off 0 bases at V and 6 bases at J, with 6 bases between the two ends. CDR3 region: CASSYSSGEQYF. The CDR3 nucleotides are TGTGCCAGCAGTTACTCCTCGGGCGAGCAGTACTTC.

This clone is termed large. The J gene is TRBJ2-1, the V gene TRBV27, with D perhaps matching TRBD1 or TRBD2 (6 bases each). Trimming removed 4 bases at V and 4 bases at J, with 17 bases between. The germline CDR1 and CDR2 sequences are MNHEY and SMNVEV (reference sequence). This CDR3 has 16 residues. The CDR3 region is CASSSTGGRSYNEQFF. The CDR3 nucleotides read TGTGCCAGCAGTTCCACTGGGGGGCGCTCTTACAATGAGCAGTTCTTC.

This clone came up once. J is TRBJ2-1 and V is TRBV11-2; no firm D call. V gave up 4 bases and J gave up 8 bases, with 6 bases separating them. This CDR3 is built from 11 residues. In germline, CDR1 is SGHAT, CDR2 FQNNGV. CDR3 sequence: CASSSPHEQFF. The CDR3 nucleotides are TGTGCCAGCAGCTCCCCTCATGAGCAGTTCTTC.

The J gene is TRBJ2-1, the V gene TRBV7-9; weak D call: TRBD2 (6 bases). Germline lookup yields CDR1 SEHNR and CDR2 FQNEAQ (reference sequence). The CDR3 spans 15 residues. The germline V and J ends were trimmed by 3 bases and 6 bases, with 15 bases remaining between them. The CDR3 region is CASSFLLAGPNEQFF. DNA for the CDR3: TGTGCCAGCAGCTTTTTACTAGCAGGCCCCAATGAGCAGTTCTTC.

V is TRBV6-1 and J is TRBJ1-2; perhaps TRBD1 as D (6 bases). Germline loops: CDR1 MNHNS, CDR2 SASEGT. The V end lost 3 bases, the J end lost 8 bases, and 16 bases lay between the germline ends. The CDR3 has 14 residues. The DNA for the CDR3 is TGTGCCAGCAGTGATTTGGCCAGGGGCCCGGGCTACACCTTC. Protein product: CASSDLARGPGYTF.

This clone occurred a few times. The identical CDR3 is also encoded by other nucleotide sequences in the sample. The rearrangement joins TRBV5-1 to TRBJ2-2; D remains unclear. CDR1 and CDR2 from the germline V gene are SGHRS and YFSETQ. Trimming shortened V by 3 bases and J by 2 bases, and 8 bases separated the two germline ends. The CDR3 is made up of 14 amino acids. CDR3 nucleotides: TGCGCCAGCAGCTCCGGACCTAACACCGGGGAGCTGTTTTTT. Protein product: CASSSGPNTGELFF.

In nucleotides, the CDR3 is TGTGCCAGCAGCTTAGACGGGACAGGTATCTACGAGCAGTACTTC. Protein: CASSLDGTGIYEQYF. V and J are TRBV11-3 and TRBJ2-7; TRBD1 matches 8 bases. CDR1 and CDR2 from the germline V gene are SGHNT and YENEEA. With V trimmed by 0 bases and J by 3 bases, 4 bases remained unmatched. The CDR3 spans 15 residues.

The rearrangement uses TRBV6-6 and TRBJ2-7; weak D call: TRBD1 (6 bases). With 6 bases removed from V and 2 bases from J, the gap between germline ends came to 17 bases. CDR1 is MNHNY, CDR2 SVGAGI, per germline (reference sequence). The CDR3 totals 15 residues. CDR3 loop: CASRSQGTWTYEQYF. DNA for the CDR3: TGTGCCAGCAGATCACAGGGAACGTGGACCTACGAGCAGTACTTC.

The chain combines TRBV27 with TRBJ1-2; D unclear. From germline, CDR1 is MNHEY and CDR2 SMNVEV (reference sequence). This CDR3 region has 12 residues. V was shortened by 6 bases and J by 3 bases, with 8 bases between the two germline ends. CDR3 DNA: TGTGCCAGCAGCCCTGGGGACTATGGCTACACCTTC. This translates into CASSPGDYGYTF.

This clone was observed a few times. This chain uses TRBV5-4 with TRBJ2-7; D remains ambiguous. The CDR3 contains 12 residues. V dropped 3 bases and J dropped 5 bases, with 9 bases sitting between them. Germline CDR1 SGHNT, CDR2 YYREEE (reference sequence). The CDR3 protein is CASSSRTDEQYF. As DNA, the CDR3 is TGTGCCAGCAGCTCTAGGACGGACGAGCAGTACTTC.

DNA for the CDR3: TGTGCCAGCAGTTTATCGGGACTAGCGGGAGTGAATGAGCAGTTCTTC. It is translated as CASSLSGLAGVNEQFF. This chain uses TRBV27 with TRBJ2-1, with TRBD2 matching 14 bases. Germline V gene data show CDR1 as MNHEY and CDR2 as SMNVEV (reference sequence). The CDR3 is 16 residues long. The junction had 2 bases not matched to a gene; V was cut back by 0 bases and J by 7 bases.

This clone is judged hyperexpanded. V usage is TRBV19 and J usage is TRBJ2-1, with 8 bases aligning to TRBD1. CDR3 length: 15 amino acids. Trimming cost V 5 bases and J 5 bases; bases outside gene matches: 8. Germline values: CDR1 LNHDA, CDR2 SQIVND (reference sequence). Here the CDR3 DNA reads TGTGCCAGTAGTCTCCGGGACAGGTTCAACAATGAGCAGTTCTTC. Its translation: CASSLRDRFNNEQFF.